This T cell receptor (beta chain) is from a study of cytomegalovirus exposure and HLA in healthy donors listed by TCRdb under 2017. Regarding the study in general: An earlier analysis of several hundred of the donors reported roughly 270 Gb of sequence data and 117 million unique TCR beta sequences from roughly 180 million T cells. To study patterns of TCR occurrence, a later analysis re-analyzed previously published TCR beta repertoires from more than 550 donors and added high-resolution HLA genotyping. Both class I and class II loci were covered by HLA typing, at four-digit resolution. Among the roughly 390 genotyped donors, around 81% belonged to the genetic ancestry cluster associated with self-reported Caucasian donors. On average, around 230,000 unique TCR beta nucleotide sequences were sequenced per donor among about 400 genotyped donors of the cohort, with around 19% of those sequences being non-productive. In an earlier analysis of roughly 580 of the donors, high-throughput TCR beta sequencing was used to judge whether each TCR beta V gene segment behaved as functional or pseudogenic. A later genetic analysis took genome-wide SNP genotypes for about 65% of the roughly 670 donors and used that subset as a discovery cohort. In addition to the first cohort of approximately 670 subjects, a separate validation cohort of over 90 different subjects was used. The study aimed to test whether cataloging public T cell receptors could reveal signatures of past pathogen exposure. Typing coverage differed by locus: A, B, C, DRB1 and DQB1 were typed in roughly 629-630 donors, DQA1 in 500 to 550, DPA1 in 600 to 610, and DPB1 in 400 to 490. Rather than drawing on any new phenotypic data, the later analysis identified candidate immune exposures from TCR beta sequences and the way those sequences occurred across donors. Every discovery cohort repertoire had been produced on one sequencing platform. The T cell repertoires of under 700 subjects were profiled by immunosequencing and related to cytomegalovirus serostatus. Alongside the repertoire data, information on donor age, sex, ethnicity and CMV serostatus was compiled. The study combined high-throughput TCR immunosequencing, statistical association of individual TCRs with disease status, and machine learning to predict cytomegalovirus infection status. A handful of DR-DQ haplotypes were handled as single units for association and clustering because linkage in the cohort was strong. About 330 gigabases of sequencing data and 70 million to 95 million unique TCR sequences made up an early release that covered roughly 670 HLA-typed donors. Overall study results and their limits: In both the original and validation cohorts, the classifier was reported to diagnose cytomegalovirus status with high specificity and sensitivity. While some public TCRs were present in many individuals, most TCR sequences turned up only very rarely across donors. Because the 87-base-pair reads could not distinguish some IMGT-functional V segments, including TRBV6-2 and TRBV6-3, those segments were excluded. A later analysis found that most CMV-associated TCR beta chains appeared HLA-restricted, with HLA associations seemingly driven largely by CMV exposure. A later analysis associated 16,951 TCR beta sequences with specific HLA alleles at a false discovery rate of 0.05. In an earlier analysis of about 600 of the donors, most TCR beta V segments appeared in productive rearrangements about 90% or about 30% of the time, broadly matching IMGT annotations. This cohort had only TCR beta chains sequenced, and the lack of alpha or paired-chain data limited which features could be detected. Fewer than 20 rarely observed V segments, including chromosome 9 orphons, were excluded from the earlier analysis of several hundred of the donors because counts were too low. A later genetic analysis associated a missense DCLRE1C variant with V-gene and J-gene trimming of TCR beta chains, and an independent cohort replicated the association. In a later analysis, TCR association rates were found to vary across HLA loci, with the most associated TCRs seen for DRB1 alleles and the fewest for HLA-C alleles. A cluster of highly shared sequence variants was judged likely to represent a technical artifact of the sequencing pipeline. When HLA alleles, especially DR and DQ, strongly co-occurred, TCR associations were difficult to assign to individual alleles. Correlated functional status among segregating V segments might reflect linkage disequilibrium, but an unknown experimental factor could not be ruled out. A few of the identified cytomegalovirus-associated TCR beta chains were confirmed in vitro to be specific for cytomegalovirus antigens. A further reported finding was that TCR beta sequences accurately predicted the HLA-A and HLA-B alleles for most subjects in the first cohort. The only immune exposure information available for the cohort was CMV serostatus. Because HLA typing was unavailable for some donors at each locus, only the typed subset was used in association tests. The study gave a list of 150 to 200 TCR beta chains associated with cytomegalovirus. Presence/absence analyses assumed roughly uniform sequencing depth across donors, an assumption that may not hold. Compared with the approximately 700-donor mean, donors in an Asian-associated ancestry cluster had fewer N-insertions in productive TCRs, according to a later genetic analysis. In a later analysis, HLA-associated TCR beta chains showed more clonal expansion and lower generation probabilities than non-associated chains that were equally common. According to the authors, the approach could potentially be generalized to other disease states and immunological phenotypes. Several of the top co-occurrence clusters appeared to be linked to parvovirus B19, influenza, CMV and Epstein-Barr virus, according to a later analysis.

Trimming costs V 8 bases and J 1 base, and their ends lie 5 bases apart. Spanning cysteine to phenylalanine, the CDR3 consists of 11 amino acids. The read is trimmed to its CDR3 DNA, 33 bases read in frame from base 1. For CDR1 and CDR2, the germline V gene (reference sequence) lists LNHDA and SQIVND. On this clone itself: The antigen this receptor binds is unknown. Base qualities are missing; no much larger clone stands one base away.

The cohort comprised approximately 700 healthy bone marrow donors. All cohort members were sampled while nominally healthy, although unrecorded immune exposures were likely present. The donor was CMV seropositive and belonged to the group of around 300 seropositive cohort members. A peripheral blood sample was provided by each donor, and peripheral blood mononuclear cells were used for TCR beta sequencing. Genomic DNA extraction from the blood cell samples was performed with the Qiagen DNeasy Blood Extraction Kit. Libraries came from the immunoSEQ multiplex PCR assay. For the multiplex PCR, a mixture combining 60 forward primers for TCR Vbeta segments and 13 reverse primers for TCR Jbeta segments was used. The CDR3 region of rearranged TCR beta genes was amplified from genomic DNA with a multiplex PCR assay. The amplified TCR beta libraries were sequenced on the Illumina HiSeq System as 87-base-pair reads. As for the authors' bioinformatics: Across the roughly 600 repertoires, a later analysis counted 80 million or so unique TCR beta chains, around 11 million of which were shared by at least two donors. To remove PCR and sequencing errors, raw reads were error-corrected and collapsed into unique sequences using a nearest-neighbor algorithm that merged closely related sequences. CDR3 sequences were aligned to IMGT reference sequences to assign V, D and J gene segments. Each retained sequence needed at least a six-nucleotide match to both a V gene segment and a J gene segment. Rearrangements were classified as productive when the CDR3 lacked stop codons and remained in frame with V and J, and all other rearrangements were classified as non-productive. Following IMGT convention, CDR3 was defined as the stretch from the second conserved V-encoded cysteine up to the conserved J-encoded phenylalanine. In an earlier analysis of approximately 590 of the donors, sequences lacking an unambiguous match to a single V gene segment were excluded. In an earlier analysis of 450 to 700 of the donors, V segments were called functional above 56.7% productive rearrangements and were called segregating when the between-donor standard deviation exceeded 5%. A statistical classification framework was built for diagnosing cytomegalovirus status from the catalog of TCR beta chain sequences. In a later analysis, V and J genes were assigned by comparing TCR nucleotide sequences against IMGT/GENE-DB human TR gene sequences. The TCRdist pipeline was used in a later analysis to assign CDR3 sequences and most-parsimonious VDJ recombination scenarios. In a later analysis, each TCR beta chain was defined by its CDR3 amino acid sequence together with its V-gene family, and reads lacking a unique V-gene family were excluded. As a way to deal with suspected cross-contamination and a sequencing artifact, a later analysis dropped over 550 nucleotide sequences that were highly shared and had low generation probability. A later analysis calculated a clonal expansion index for each public chain from normalized within-repertoire ranks of inferred template counts. Generation probabilities in a later analysis came from a VDJ recombination model fitted to out-of-frame rearrangements, and those results were checked against IGoR. In a later analysis, TCR-TCR, TCR-HLA and TCR-CMV co-occurrence was scored with hypergeometric tests, and a repertoire-size bias correction was applied to TCR pairs. To estimate false discovery rates, a later analysis permuted the HLA or CMV assignments 20 times. A later analysis grouped co-occurring TCRs with DBSCAN, adding TCRdist sequence similarity when clustering within HLA-allele-positive subsets. For co-occurrence clustering, repertoires with fewer than 30,000 or more than 120,000 public chains were excluded, along with several repertoires with anomalous nucleotide sharing. Held by TCRdb, this immuneACCESS table contains in-frame sequences only and omits some clones. Under half of the omission traces to an unresolved V gene where checked; the cause of the rest is unknown. Clonal size and the V and J genes are those of that table, whereas D and trimming came from the DNA. A total of 89,000 or so clones appear in this sample, over 70% of them only once. The ten top clones hold 9.5% to 13% of the sample.

Source material: PBMCs. The chain links TRBV19 with TRBJ1-1; the D gene is not confidently resolved. The receptor's source is a man younger than 30 in good health and CMV-seropositive. The bases are TGTGCCAGTTCCAAGAACACTGAAGCTTTCTTT. Its translation is CASSKNTEAFF.